One sample yielded the 27 T cell receptor beta chains listed below, sequenced in a study of T-cell reconstitution after alpha-beta-depleted transplantation in children. Unique molecular identifiers were incorporated into the prepared TCRbeta library. TCRdb recomputed calls from the PCR reads with MiXCR, one row per CDR3 protein. Among 490,000 or so distinct CDR3 sequences listed, approximately 13% were seen once. This specimen consisted of PBMCs from the stem cell graft donor, obtained from the stem cell graft. The receptor set was obtained from a human donor who donated a stem cell graft to a child with combined immunodeficiency.

This chain links TRBV18 with TRBJ1-1, with D hard to call. V was trimmed by 0 bases and J by 5 bases, leaving 13 bases between them. Germline CDR1 is KGHSH and CDR2 is LQKENI. The CDR3 loop spans 15 amino acids. CDR3 sequence reads: CASSPPVSVGTEAFF. In DNA form, the CDR3 reads TGTGCCAGCTCACCACCCGTGTCGGTGGGGACTGAAGCTTTCTTT.

In this sample, this clonotype turned up a few times. The rearrangement links TRBV7-2 to TRBJ1-2, with 8 bases that match TRBD1. Per germline, CDR1 SGHTA and CDR2 FQGNSA. The trim removed 1 base at V and 4 bases at J, leaving 14 bases unmatched. CDR3 size: 18 residues. Here the CDR3 reads CASSLVRPRTGSFYGYTF. In nucleotides, the CDR3 is TGTGCCAGCAGCTTAGTGCGGCCAAGGACAGGGAGTTTCTATGGCTACACCTTC.

This clonotype was counted ten times or more. The rearrangement uses TRBV10-3 and TRBJ2-3; D unresolved. Germline V gene lookup returns CDR1 ENHRY and CDR2 SYGVKD. The CDR3 runs 13 residues. Trimming shortened V by 2 bases and J by 1 base, and 4 bases separated the two germline ends. CDR3 sequence reads: CAISETGTDTQYF. CDR3 nucleotide sequence: TGTGCCATCAGTGAGACAGGCACAGATACGCAGTATTTT.

The rearrangement links TRBV7-9 to TRBJ1-2; D may be TRBD1 (6 bases). V gave up 5 bases and J gave up 8 bases, with 18 bases separating them. CDR1 and CDR2 from the germline V gene are SEHNR and FQNEAQ (reference sequence). This CDR3 has 14 amino acids. Written as DNA, the CDR3 is TGTGCCAGCAGCCCCCTCGGGGGCGCGGGGGGCTACACCTTC. Protein product: CASSPLGGAGGYTF.

J is TRBJ2-3 and V is TRBV5-1; D not certain. The CDR3 extends over 15 amino acids. Germline loops: CDR1 SGHRS, CDR2 YFSETQ. Trimming removed 4 bases at V and 0 bases at J, with 12 bases between. This CDR3 is CASSTRQTSTDTQYF. In nucleotides, the CDR3 is TGCGCCAGCAGCACCCGCCAGACTAGCACAGATACGCAGTATTTT.

V usage is TRBV15 and J usage is TRBJ2-5; 8 bases are shared with TRBD1. The J segment lost 4 bases and the V segment lost 0 bases, leaving 7 bases of the junction unmatched. Germline-derived CDR1 and CDR2 are LNHNV and YYDKDF (reference sequence). The CDR3 totals 16 residues. CDR3 nucleotide sequence: TGTGCCACCAGCAGAGACAGGACAGGGCTGACAGAGACCCAGTACTTC. Protein sequence: CATSRDRTGLTETQYF.

This clonotype occurred many times. The chain joins TRBV20-1 to TRBJ2-7, with D possibly being TRBD2 (6 bases). The V and J ends lost 0 bases and 6 bases respectively, with 9 bases between them. Germline values: CDR1 DFQATT, CDR2 SNEGSKA (reference sequence). The CDR3 has 12 amino acids. As DNA, the CDR3 is TGCAGTGCTAGAGACGGGACTTTCGAGCAGTACTTC. Translation gives CSARDGTFEQYF.

This clonotype came up a few times. The chain couples TRBV20-1 to TRBJ2-1; TRBD2 is a possible D gene (6 bases). The CDR3 spans 15 residues. Germline loops: CDR1 DFQATT, CDR2 SNEGSKA (reference sequence). V lost 6 bases and J 2 bases, leaving 17 bases between the germline ends. In DNA form, the CDR3 reads TGCAGTGCAACCAGGGACTCACTAACCTACAATGAGCAGTTCTTC. This gives the protein CSATRDSLTYNEQFF.

The rearrangement links TRBV6-4 to TRBJ2-3, with 8 bases lining up with TRBD2. Germline CDR1 reads MRHNA; CDR2 reads SNTAGT. There are 17 residues in the CDR3. With V trimmed by 0 bases and J by 3 bases, 8 bases remained unmatched. The CDR3 loop is CASSDSPGGGRTDTQYF. CDR3 nucleotides: TGTGCCAGCAGTGACTCCCCGGGAGGGGGAAGAACAGATACGCAGTATTTT.

This clonotype has only a few counts. The rearrangement joins TRBV20-1 to TRBJ2-3, with no clear D. The CDR3 contains 12 residues. Germline V CDR1 and CDR2: DFQATT, SNEGSKA (reference sequence). Between the trimmed V and J ends, which lost 6 bases and 2 bases, there was a span of 9 bases. CDR3 in DNA: TGCAGTGCATTCGGGTTCACAGATACGCAGTATTTT. It is translated as CSAFGFTDTQYF.

This clonotype was recorded at least ten times. The chain has TRBV29-1 and TRBJ2-7; 10 nucleotides match TRBD2. The V gene end was trimmed by 6 bases and the J gene end by 7 bases; junction bases not matched to a gene: 12. From germline, CDR1 is SQVTM and CDR2 ANQGSEA. CDR3 size: 14 residues. The chain's CDR3 is CSVRLSLAGDEQYF. The CDR3 DNA sequence: TGCAGCGTGAGGCTGAGCCTAGCGGGAGATGAGCAGTACTTC.

The sample holds a few counts of this clonotype. The chain links TRBV18 to TRBJ2-1; a possible D gene is TRBD2 (5 bases). Trimming pared 3 bases from V and 5 bases from J, leaving 14 bases between. The CDR3 loop spans 15 amino acids. Looked up from germline, CDR1 is KGHSH and CDR2 is LQKENI. CDR3 sequence (DNA): TGTGCCAGCTCACCCACTAGGACGGAAAACAATGAGCAGTTCTTC. Its translation: CASSPTRTENNEQFF. Supplemented by reference TRBV18 and TRBJ2-1, the full variable domain reads NAGVMQNPRHLVRRRGQEARLRCSPMKGHSHVYWYRQLPEEGLKFMVYLQKENIIDESGMPKERFSAEFPKEGPSILRIQQVVRGDSAAYFCASSPTRTENNEQFFGPGTRLTVL.

This clonotype was picked up many times. The chain employs TRBV7-9 and TRBJ2-1; D remains ambiguous. The CDR3 sequence is 14 residues long. V was trimmed by 3 bases and J by 2 bases, leaving 8 bases between them. Germline V gene data show CDR1 as SEHNR and CDR2 as FQNEAQ (reference sequence). The CDR3 DNA reads as TGTGCCAGCAGCTTGGTGACTCCCTACAATGAGCAGTTCTTC. This translates into CASSLVTPYNEQFF.

This clonotype occurred a few times. CDR3 protein: CSAAGLFYEQYF. In DNA form, the CDR3 reads TGCAGTGCTGCGGGCCTTTTCTACGAGCAGTACTTC. The V and J genes are TRBV20-1 and TRBJ2-7, with D possibly TRBD2 on 5 matching bases. CDR1 DFQATT and CDR2 SNEGSKA come from the germline V gene (reference sequence). This CDR3 has 12 amino acids. Trimming shortened V by 5 bases and J by 3 bases, and 11 bases separated the two germline ends.

In its sample, this clonotype was seen many times. In DNA form, the CDR3 reads TGTGCCAGCAGCTTACCGGGATGGTACCAAGAGACCCAGTACTTC. Amino acids: CASSLPGWYQETQYF. V usage is TRBV7-2 and J usage is TRBJ2-5; TRBD2 is a possible D gene (5 bases). Germline CDR1 and CDR2: SGHTA and FQGNSA. V dropped 2 bases and J dropped 0 bases, with 10 bases sitting between them. The CDR3 covers 15 residues.

This clonotype came up a few times. The V gene is TRBV29-1, the J gene TRBJ2-1; possibly TRBD2 for D (5 bases). The CDR3 spans 11 residues. V lost 3 bases to trimming and J lost 8 bases, with 8 bases between them. Germline V gives CDR1 SQVTM, CDR2 ANQGSEA. CDR3 sequence (DNA): TGCAGCGTTGATCACGGGGATGAGCAGTTCTTC. Encoded protein: CSVDHGDEQFF.

The V call is TRBV28, the J call TRBJ2-5; a possible D gene is TRBD2 (6 bases). Trimming stripped 6 bases from V and 0 bases from J, with 14 bases between. The CDR3 loop spans 15 amino acids. The V gene's germline CDR1 is MDHEN and CDR2 SYDVKM. CDR3 sequence: CASSSGGGYQETQYF. The DNA of the CDR3 is TGTGCCAGCAGCTCAGGTGGGGGGTACCAAGAGACCCAGTACTTC.

Only a few counts were recorded for this clonotype. This sequence joins TRBV20-1 and TRBJ2-5; tentatively, D is TRBD1 (6 bases). CDR1 and CDR2 (germline): DFQATT, SNEGSKA (reference sequence). V lost 3 bases and J lost 1, with 15 bases in between. The CDR3 has 15 amino acids. The CDR3 DNA is TGCAGTGCTAGTATCCGGGACACCCCCCAAGAGACCCAGTACTTC. This translates into CSASIRDTPQETQYF.

The V and J genes are TRBV6-5 and TRBJ1-1; D might be TRBD1 (6 bases). Trimming pared 4 bases from V and 4 bases from J, leaving 16 bases between. There are 15 residues in the CDR3. The germline CDR1 and CDR2 sequences are MNHEY and SVGAGI. DNA for the CDR3: TGTGCCAGCAGTTCCAACAGGGTGTTGAGCACTGAAGCTTTCTTT. Translated: CASSSNRVLSTEAFF.

The chain has TRBV11-2 and TRBJ2-1; D is unresolved. Germline CDR1 reads SGHAT; CDR2 reads FQNNGV. With 1 base removed from V and 3 bases from J, the gap between germline ends came to 19 bases. The CDR3 runs to 18 residues. CDR3 sequence: CASSLVSLGNGDYNEQFF. The CDR3 DNA is TGTGCCAGCAGCTTAGTTTCCCTCGGTAACGGAGACTACAATGAGCAGTTCTTC.

This chain uses TRBV11-2 with TRBJ2-3, with 8 bases lining up with TRBD2. Losses at the gene ends were 2 bases for V and 6 bases for J; bases not matched to a gene: 7. Germline loops: CDR1 SGHAT, CDR2 FQNNGV. There are 15 residues in the CDR3. The chain's CDR3 is CASSLYGGAGDTQYF. In DNA form, the CDR3 reads TGTGCCAGCAGCTTATACGGGGGGGCCGGTGATACGCAGTATTTT.

The sample holds many counts of this clonotype. This chain links TRBV29-1 with TRBJ2-7, with a possible D match to TRBD2 (6 bases). CDR1 is SQVTM, CDR2 ANQGSEA, per germline. The CDR3 covers 13 residues. V was pared by 4 bases and J by 1 base, with 11 bases between. The CDR3 here is CSVGLSGSYEQYF. CDR3 DNA: TGCAGCGTTGGCCTTAGCGGTTCCTACGAGCAGTACTTC.

This rearrangement joins TRBV11-2 to TRBJ2-5; the match to TRBD1 covers 9 bases. The trim removed 8 bases at V and 5 bases at J, leaving 12 bases unmatched. The CDR3 contains 15 residues. Germline loops: CDR1 SGHAT, CDR2 FQNNGV. The CDR3 coding sequence is TGTGCCAGCCTTAGGGACAGGGTGAAGGGGGAGACCCAGTACTTC. The encoded protein is CASLRDRVKGETQYF.

This clonotype was detected a few times. The J gene is TRBJ2-5, the V gene TRBV3-1; a possible D gene is TRBD2 (6 bases). V was cut by 0 bases and J by 5 bases, with 13 bases left in between. Looked up from germline, CDR1 is LGHDT and CDR2 is YNNKEL (reference sequence). This CDR3 spans 15 amino acids. The CDR3 DNA reads TGTGCCAGCAGCCAAGATTTATGGGACTTCGAGACCCAGTACTTC. Its protein is CASSQDLWDFETQYF.

A few counts support this clonotype. J is TRBJ1-1 and V is TRBV24-1; D is ambiguous. The germline gives CDR1 KGHDR, CDR2 SFDVKD. V dropped 2 bases and J dropped 11 bases, with 8 bases sitting between them. The CDR3 spans 11 residues. The CDR3 reads CATSDSSIAFF. The CDR3 DNA reads as TGTGCCACCAGTGATTCCTCGATCGCTTTCTTT.

The J gene is TRBJ2-2, the V gene TRBV12-3 or TRBV12-4, with TRBD1 identical over 12 bases. Losses at the gene ends were 6 bases for V and 7 bases for J; bases not matched to a gene: 6. The CDR3 consists of 15 residues. The CDR3 spells CASRPGQGAVGELFF. The DNA of the CDR3 is TGTGCCAGCAGGCCGGGACAGGGGGCTGTCGGGGAGCTGTTTTTT.

This clonotype has more than one count but fewer than ten. The rearrangement uses TRBV20-1 and TRBJ2-7; the match to TRBD2 covers 8 bases. Germline V gene lookup returns CDR1 DFQATT and CDR2 SNEGSKA (reference sequence). The CDR3 spans 15 residues. V was pared by 0 bases and J by 3 bases, with 7 bases of the junction left unmatched. For the CDR3, the DNA is TGCAGTGCTAGAGATCCGCGGGAGGCCAACTACGAGCAGTACTTC. Protein sequence: CSARDPREANYEQYF.